The subject of this entry is one T cell receptor beta chain. The target antigen is unknown. The sample carries other DNA sequences with the same CDR3. The data were taken from a study of shared clonotypes between healthy human individuals. General study points: Among non-shared clonotypes, generation probabilities were lower than among those shared by all four donors. A handful of donors showed sharing of around 5% of naive CD4 clonotypes.

Using immunoSEQ multiplex PCR, the repertoire was profiled, and TCRdb retains in-frame clones only, with some absent. Among millions of clones, 85% to 95% were seen once, and the ten largest hold 0.13%. The material sequenced was naive CD4+ T cells sorted from blood. As for subset: CD45RA+ positively selected. The clonotype originates from a man younger than 35 in good health.

This chain's CDR3 is CASSLPGTVYGYTF. CDR3 coding DNA: TGTGCCAGCAGTTTACCCGGGACAGTCTATGGCTACACCTTC. V gene TRBV28 combines with J gene TRBJ1-2; 7 bases match TRBD1. With 2 bases clipped from V and 4 bases from J, the junction kept 4 bases outside the gene matches. The CDR3 runs to 14 residues. Germline V lookup: CDR1 MDHEN, CDR2 SYDVKM.